This entry concerns a single T cell receptor beta chain. This clone's antigen is unknown. No much larger clonotype is one base removed from it; base qualities were not supplied. The time point label, read with the paper, signifies: week 35, safety follow-up. Each vaccine dose was 300 ug of a 20-mer mutant IDH1 peptide in Montanide, given subcutaneously with topical imiquimod. Across visits V03 through V10, patients got a total of eight vaccinations, given in weeks 1, 3, 5, 7, 11, 15, 19 and 23. Donors had newly diagnosed WHO grade 3 or 4 IDH1-mutant astrocytomas with loss of nuclear ATRX. The samples were drawn from NOA16, a multicentre, single-arm, open-label phase I trial in Germany that tested a mutant IDH1 peptide vaccine in humans for the first time. Genomic DNA for TCRB sequencing was extracted from EDTA blood using the DNeasy Blood and Tissue Kit. This sample was taken from a study of a mutant IDH1 vaccine in newly diagnosed glioma (dated by TCRdb to the early 2020s). Context from the whole study: Vaccination began 4-6 weeks after radiotherapy alone, or alongside temozolomide cycles in the chemotherapy-containing groups. Peripheral blood was drawn at six visits: V03 (baseline), V05, V07, V10, V12 and V13. Of the roughly 33 treated patients, 62.5% were male and around 40% were female, and the mean age was about 40 years. For exploratory analyses, longitudinal TCRB deep sequencing was carried out in under 30 treated patients wherever samples were available. Prior to enrollment, standard therapy consisting of radiotherapy alone, temozolomide alone, or radiochemotherapy with temozolomide had been administered to patients, with the combination being received by most patients. Visit V12 was the week-35 safety follow-up and visit V13 was the week-47 end of study. What the work shows at the level of the full study, not this receptor alone: Selection of PBMC samples for TCRB deep sequencing was based on availability. Vaccine-induced immune responses across multiple MHC alleles were detected in 80% to 95% of patients. Pseudoprogression appeared unrelated to alterations in the top peripheral T cell clonotypes detected by TCRB sequencing. It was noted by the authors that analyses of patient blood samples could not be reproduced owing to sample limitations.

Reading the germline V gene gives CDR1 SGHRS and CDR2 YFSETQ. At the junction V is shortened by 2 bases and J by 0 bases; bases outside the gene matches: 6. The CDR3, cysteine through phenylalanine, is 17 amino acids long. The read is trimmed to its CDR3 DNA, 51 bases read in frame from base 1. The library was prepared using the immunoSEQ multiplex PCR assay. The hsTCRB Kit was used according to the manufacturer's protocol to amplify rearranged TCR beta chain sequences. TCRB libraries were sequenced on an Illumina MiSeq. From the authors' description of their analysis: Demultiplexing, trimming and gene mapping were performed with the kit vendor's proprietary platform. What TCRdb holds here is the immuneACCESS table cut down to in-frame rearrangements. Part of the clones is not present; checked against another copy, under half of the missing clones reflect an unresolved V gene, and the others are unexplained. The V and J calls and clone size come from that table; D and trimming were worked out from the DNA. The sample table shows some 58,000 clones, and around 81% are seen once. Together, the top ten hold 5.4% of the sample.

Here the sequenced sample was PBMCs, taken from a glioma patient whose treatment included an IDH1 peptide vaccine. This TCR derives from a man between 40 and 49 years old with glioma. The V gene is TRBV5-1 and the J gene is TRBJ2-3, and TRBD1 aligns with 10 junction nucleotides. In nucleotides, the sequence is TGCGCCAGCAGCTTCCGGGACAGGGGAACTAGCACAGATACGCAGTATTTT. This encodes CASSFRDRGTSTDTQYF. Here the CDR3 is joined to the reference TRBV5-1 and TRBJ2-3 genes, and the full variable domain is: KAGVTQTPRYLIKTRGQQVTLSCSPISGHRSVSWYQQTPGQGLQFLFEYFSETQRNKGNFPGRFSGRQFSNSRSEMNVSTLELGDSALYLCASSFRDRGTSTDTQYFGPGTRLTVL.